The T cell receptor (beta chain) under discussion was sequenced for a study of beta chain features in type 1 diabetes. Expressed TCRB transcripts were sequenced because the isolated RNA had all been reverse transcribed beforehand. The protocol was immunoSEQ multiplex PCR, while the TCRdb copy is restricted to in-frame clones and leaves out a portion. The sample consists of hundreds of thousands of clones, about 14% of them appearing once. The V gene's germline CDR1 is MDHEN and CDR2 SYDVKM. The CDR3 runs to 15 residues. V shed 9 bases and J shed 4 bases, with 21 bases lying between them. The clonotype comes from a man younger than 45 in good health. This chain joins TRBV28 and TRBJ2-5, with D possibly TRBD1 on 6 matching bases. Material for sequencing was naive CD4+ T cells from blood. The DNA for the CDR3 is TGTGCCAGTTCCATCGGGACACCCCTGGGAGAGACCCAGTACTTC. It is translated as CASSIGTPLGETQYF.